Below are 5 T cell receptor beta chains sequenced from a single sample in a study of T cell responses to AZD1222 COVID-19 vaccine. The table came from immunoSEQ multiplex PCR; TCRdb's copy has only in-frame clones and leaves some out. The repertoire holds over 100,000 clones, with about 94% as singletons. Here the sequenced sample was peripheral blood, taken on day 0 of AZD1222 vaccination. Source of these receptors: an adult in good health.

CDR3 DNA sequence: TGTGCCAGCAGTTACGATAGTATGGACACTGAAGCTTTCTTT. This gives the protein CASSYDSMDTEAFF. The rearrangement uses TRBV6-5 and TRBJ1-1; D gene uncertain. The V and J ends lost 2 bases and 3 bases respectively, with 10 bases between them. The CDR3 spans 14 residues. Germline V gene lookup returns CDR1 MNHEY and CDR2 SVGAGI.

The V and J genes are TRBV28 and TRBJ1-5; D gene uncertain. The CDR3 has 13 residues. From germline, CDR1 is MDHEN and CDR2 SYDVKM. V was clipped by 4 bases and J by 7 bases, with 11 bases between them. The CDR3 sequence: CASSSLPRQPQHF. Written as DNA, the CDR3 is TGTGCCAGCAGTTCCCTTCCCCGACAGCCCCAGCATTTT.

V is TRBV28 and J is TRBJ2-2; D might be TRBD1 (6 bases). Germline assignment: CDR1 MDHEN and CDR2 SYDVKM. This CDR3 is built from 16 residues. V was cut by 4 bases and J by 5 bases, with 17 bases left in between. Here the CDR3 DNA reads TGTGCCAGCAGTTCCCCCGGGACAAGAGGGACCGGGGAGCTGTTTTTT. Translation gives CASSSPGTRGTGELFF.

The rearrangement links TRBV2 to TRBJ2-3, with a possible D match to TRBD1 (5 bases). Germline V gene sequence: CDR1 SNHLY, CDR2 FYNNEI. Trimming removed 7 bases from V and 6 bases from J, with 11 bases in between. The CDR3 has 12 amino acids. CDR3 bases: TGTGCCAGCATCGCAGGGTCGGATACGCAGTATTTT. Translating gives CASIAGSDTQYF.

The DNA for the CDR3 is TGCAGCGTTGGGCCAGGGGGCTCTTACAATGAGCAGTTCTTC. It is translated as CSVGPGGSYNEQFF. J is TRBJ2-1 and V is TRBV29-1; 8 nucleotides match TRBD1. This CDR3 is 14 amino acids long. The V segment lost 4 bases and the J segment 4 bases; nucleotides outside the gene matches: 6. Germline V gives CDR1 SQVTM, CDR2 ANQGSEA.